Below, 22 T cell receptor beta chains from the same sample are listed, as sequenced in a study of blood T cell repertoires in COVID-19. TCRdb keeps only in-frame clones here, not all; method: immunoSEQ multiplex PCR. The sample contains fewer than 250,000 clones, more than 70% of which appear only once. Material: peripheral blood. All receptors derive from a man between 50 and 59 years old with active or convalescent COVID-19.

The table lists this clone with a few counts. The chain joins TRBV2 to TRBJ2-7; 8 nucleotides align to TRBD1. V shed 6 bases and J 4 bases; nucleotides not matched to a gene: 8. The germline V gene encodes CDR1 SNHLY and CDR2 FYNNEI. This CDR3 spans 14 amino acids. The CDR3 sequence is CASSRTGQGYEQYF. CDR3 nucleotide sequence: TGTGCCAGCAGCAGGACAGGGCAAGGGTACGAGCAGTACTTC.

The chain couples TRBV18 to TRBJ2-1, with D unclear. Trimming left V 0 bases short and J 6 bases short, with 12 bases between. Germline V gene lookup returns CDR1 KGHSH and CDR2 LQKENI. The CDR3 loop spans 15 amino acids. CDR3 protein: CASSPPSFPVNEQFF. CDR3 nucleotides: TGTGCCAGCTCACCACCGTCCTTTCCCGTCAATGAGCAGTTCTTC.

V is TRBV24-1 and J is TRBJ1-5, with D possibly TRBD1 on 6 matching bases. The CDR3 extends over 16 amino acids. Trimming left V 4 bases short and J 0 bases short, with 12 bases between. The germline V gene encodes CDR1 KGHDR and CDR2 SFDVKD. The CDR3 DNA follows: TGTGCCACCAGTGAACCGGGACATTATAGCAATCAGCCCCAGCATTTT. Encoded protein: CATSEPGHYSNQPQHF.

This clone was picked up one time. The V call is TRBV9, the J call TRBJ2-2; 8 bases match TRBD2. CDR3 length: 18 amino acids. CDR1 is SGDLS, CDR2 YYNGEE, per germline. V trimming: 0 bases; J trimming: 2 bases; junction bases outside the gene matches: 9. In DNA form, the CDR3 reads TGTGCCAGCAGCGTAGACCCACTGGCGGGGGGAAACACCGGGGAGCTGTTTTTT. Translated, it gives CASSVDPLAGGNTGELFF. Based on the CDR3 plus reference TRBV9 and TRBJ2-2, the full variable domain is DSGVTQTPKHLITATGQRVTLRCSPRSGDLSVYWYQQSLDQGLQFLIQYYNGEERAKGNILERFSAQQFPDLHSELNLSSLELGDSALYFCASSVDPLAGGNTGELFFGEGSRLTVL.

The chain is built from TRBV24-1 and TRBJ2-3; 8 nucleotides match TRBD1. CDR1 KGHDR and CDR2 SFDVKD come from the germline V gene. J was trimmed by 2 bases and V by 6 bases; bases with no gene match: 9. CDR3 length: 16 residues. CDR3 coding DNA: TGTGCCACCAGTCCCGGACAGGGTCGGTACACAGATACGCAGTATTTT. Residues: CATSPGQGRYTDTQYF.

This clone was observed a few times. For the CDR3, the DNA is TGTGCCAGCAGGAAGACAGGGGACGAAAAACTGTTTTTT. Amino acids: CASRKTGDEKLFF. The chain combines TRBV6-4 with TRBJ1-4, with 8 bases fitting TRBD1. The CDR3 runs 13 residues. J gave up 8 bases and V 6 bases, and 5 bases lay outside the gene matches. CDR1 is MRHNA, CDR2 SNTAGT, per germline.

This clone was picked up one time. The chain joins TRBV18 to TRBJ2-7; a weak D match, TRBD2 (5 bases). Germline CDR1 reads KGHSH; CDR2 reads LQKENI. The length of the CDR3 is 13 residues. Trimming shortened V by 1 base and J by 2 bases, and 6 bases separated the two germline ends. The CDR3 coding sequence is TGTGCCAGCTCACCACGGGGAGCCTACGAGCAGTACTTC. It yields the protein CASSPRGAYEQYF.

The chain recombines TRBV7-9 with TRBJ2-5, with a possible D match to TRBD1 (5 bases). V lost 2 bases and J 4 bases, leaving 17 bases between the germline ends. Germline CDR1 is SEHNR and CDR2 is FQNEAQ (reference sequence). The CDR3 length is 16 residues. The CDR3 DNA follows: TGTGCCAGCAGCTTACTTCTTACGCCAGGGCGAGAGACCCAGTACTTC. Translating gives CASSLLLTPGRETQYF.

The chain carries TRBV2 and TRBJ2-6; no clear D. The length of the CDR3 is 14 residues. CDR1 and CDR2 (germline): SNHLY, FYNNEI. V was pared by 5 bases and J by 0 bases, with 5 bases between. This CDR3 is CASSQISGANVLTF. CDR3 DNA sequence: TGTGCCAGCAGTCAGATCTCTGGGGCCAACGTCCTGACTTTC.

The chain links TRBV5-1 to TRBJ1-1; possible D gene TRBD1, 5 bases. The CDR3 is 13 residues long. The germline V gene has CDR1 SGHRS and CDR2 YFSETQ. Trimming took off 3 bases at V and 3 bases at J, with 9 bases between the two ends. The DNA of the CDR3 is TGCGCCAGCAGCTGGGGCAGGGACACTGAAGCTTTCTTT. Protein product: CASSWGRDTEAFF.

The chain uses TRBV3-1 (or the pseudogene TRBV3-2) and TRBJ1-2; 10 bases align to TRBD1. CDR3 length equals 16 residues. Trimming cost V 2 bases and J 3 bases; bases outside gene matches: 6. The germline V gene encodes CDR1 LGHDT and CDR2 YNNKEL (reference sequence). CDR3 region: CASSQPGTGVYYGYTF. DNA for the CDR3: TGTGCCAGCAGCCAACCGGGGACAGGGGTATACTATGGCTACACCTTC.

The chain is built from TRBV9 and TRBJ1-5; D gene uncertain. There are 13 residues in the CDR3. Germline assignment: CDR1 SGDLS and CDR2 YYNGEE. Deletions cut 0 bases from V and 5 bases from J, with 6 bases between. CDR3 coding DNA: TGTGCCAGCAGCGTAGAGCAGGATCAGCCCCAGCATTTT. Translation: CASSVEQDQPQHF.

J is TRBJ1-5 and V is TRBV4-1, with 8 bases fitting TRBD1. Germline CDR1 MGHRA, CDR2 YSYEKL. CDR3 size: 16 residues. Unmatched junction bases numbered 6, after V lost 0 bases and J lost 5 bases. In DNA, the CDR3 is TGCGCCAGCAGCCAAGATGCGGGGACAGGAGATCAGCCCCAGCATTTT. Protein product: CASSQDAGTGDQPQHF.

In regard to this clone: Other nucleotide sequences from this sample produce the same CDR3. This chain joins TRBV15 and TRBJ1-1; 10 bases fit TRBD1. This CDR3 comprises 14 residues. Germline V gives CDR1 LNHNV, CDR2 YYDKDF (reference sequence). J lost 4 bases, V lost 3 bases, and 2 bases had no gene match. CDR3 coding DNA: TGTGCCACCAGCAGGGACAGGGGGAGCACTGAAGCTTTCTTT. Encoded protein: CATSRDRGSTEAFF.

Written as DNA, the CDR3 is TGTGCCAGCAGTTACTCGGGGCGCGGGGGTACTGAAGCTTTCTTT. The encoded protein is CASSYSGRGGTEAFF. The J gene is TRBJ1-1, the V gene TRBV6-2 or TRBV6-3; tentatively, D is TRBD1 (5 bases). V lost 0 bases and J 5 bases, leaving 13 bases between the germline ends. The germline gives CDR1 MNHEY, CDR2 SVGEGT. The CDR3 sequence is 15 residues long.

CDR3 DNA sequence: TGTGCCAGCAGTCCACCCGGGAGAGCGGACAATGAGCAGTTCTTC. As protein: CASSPPGRADNEQFF. This chain links TRBV5-4 with TRBJ2-1; D may be TRBD2 (6 bases). CDR3 length: 15 amino acids. CDR1 is SGHNT, CDR2 YYREEE, per germline (reference sequence). With 5 bases removed from V and 5 bases from J, the gap between germline ends came to 17 bases.

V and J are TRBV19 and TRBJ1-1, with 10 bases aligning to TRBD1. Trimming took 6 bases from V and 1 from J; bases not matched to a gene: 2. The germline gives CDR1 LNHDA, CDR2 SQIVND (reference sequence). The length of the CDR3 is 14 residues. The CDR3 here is CASRWTGGNTEAFF. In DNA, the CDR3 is TGTGCCAGTAGATGGACAGGGGGGAACACTGAAGCTTTCTTT. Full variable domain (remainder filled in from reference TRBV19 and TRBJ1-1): DGGITQSPKYLFRKEGQNVTLSCEQNLNHDAMYWYRQDPGQGLRLIYYSQIVNDFQKGDIAEGYSVSREKKESFPLTVTSAQKNPTAFYLCASRWTGGNTEAFFGQGTRLTVV.

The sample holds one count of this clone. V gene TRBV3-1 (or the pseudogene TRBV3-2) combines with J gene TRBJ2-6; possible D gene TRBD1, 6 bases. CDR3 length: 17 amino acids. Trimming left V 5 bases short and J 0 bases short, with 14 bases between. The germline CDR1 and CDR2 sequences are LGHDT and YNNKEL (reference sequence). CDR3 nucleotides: TGTGCCAGCAGCGCCCCGACAGGAAGCTCTGGGGCCAACGTCCTGACTTTC. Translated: CASSAPTGSSGANVLTF.

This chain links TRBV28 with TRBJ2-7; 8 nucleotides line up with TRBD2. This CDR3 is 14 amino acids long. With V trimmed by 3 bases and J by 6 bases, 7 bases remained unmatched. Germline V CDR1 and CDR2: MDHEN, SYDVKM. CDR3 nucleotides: TGTGCCAGCAGTTTCGGGACTAGTTTCTCCGAGCAGTACTTC. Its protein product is CASSFGTSFSEQYF.

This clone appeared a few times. CDR3 sequence: CASSPSGNTGELFF. The DNA of the CDR3 is TGTGCCAGCAGCCCTAGCGGGAACACCGGGGAGCTGTTTTTT. The chain combines TRBV7-2 with TRBJ2-2; 7 nucleotides match TRBD2. This CDR3 contains 14 residues. Germline CDR1 is SGHTA and CDR2 is FQGNSA. J gave up 1 base and V 5 bases, and 1 base lay outside the gene matches.

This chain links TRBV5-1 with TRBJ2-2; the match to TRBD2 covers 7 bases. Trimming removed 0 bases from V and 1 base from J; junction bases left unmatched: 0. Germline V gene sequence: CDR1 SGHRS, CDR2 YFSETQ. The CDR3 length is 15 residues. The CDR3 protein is CASSLASGNTGELFF. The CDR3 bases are TGCGCCAGCAGCTTGGCTAGCGGGAACACCGGGGAGCTGTTTTTT.

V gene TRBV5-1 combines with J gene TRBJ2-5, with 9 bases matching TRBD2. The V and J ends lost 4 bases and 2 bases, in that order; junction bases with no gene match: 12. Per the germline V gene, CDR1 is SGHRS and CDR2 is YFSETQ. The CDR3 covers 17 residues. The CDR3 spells CASSQLSSGEGQETQYF. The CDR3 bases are TGCGCCAGCAGCCAACTATCTAGCGGGGAGGGACAAGAGACCCAGTACTTC.